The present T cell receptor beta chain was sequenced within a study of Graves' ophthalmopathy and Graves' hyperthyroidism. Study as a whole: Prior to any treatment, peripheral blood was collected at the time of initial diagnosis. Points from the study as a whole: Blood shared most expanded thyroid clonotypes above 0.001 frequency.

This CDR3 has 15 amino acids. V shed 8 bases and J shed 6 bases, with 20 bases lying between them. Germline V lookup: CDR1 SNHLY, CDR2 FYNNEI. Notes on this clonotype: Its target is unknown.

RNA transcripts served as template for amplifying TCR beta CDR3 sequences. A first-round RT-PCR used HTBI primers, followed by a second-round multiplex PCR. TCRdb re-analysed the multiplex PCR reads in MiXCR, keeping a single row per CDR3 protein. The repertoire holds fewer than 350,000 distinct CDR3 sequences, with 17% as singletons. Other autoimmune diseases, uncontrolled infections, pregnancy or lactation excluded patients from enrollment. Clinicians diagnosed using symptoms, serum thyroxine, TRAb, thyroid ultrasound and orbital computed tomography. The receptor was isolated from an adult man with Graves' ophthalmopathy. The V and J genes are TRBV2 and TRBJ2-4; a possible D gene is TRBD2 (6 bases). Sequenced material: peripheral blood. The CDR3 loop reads CASRKGGGSGNIQYF. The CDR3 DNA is TGTGCCAGCCGGAAGGGAGGAGGTAGCGGAAACATTCAGTACTTC.